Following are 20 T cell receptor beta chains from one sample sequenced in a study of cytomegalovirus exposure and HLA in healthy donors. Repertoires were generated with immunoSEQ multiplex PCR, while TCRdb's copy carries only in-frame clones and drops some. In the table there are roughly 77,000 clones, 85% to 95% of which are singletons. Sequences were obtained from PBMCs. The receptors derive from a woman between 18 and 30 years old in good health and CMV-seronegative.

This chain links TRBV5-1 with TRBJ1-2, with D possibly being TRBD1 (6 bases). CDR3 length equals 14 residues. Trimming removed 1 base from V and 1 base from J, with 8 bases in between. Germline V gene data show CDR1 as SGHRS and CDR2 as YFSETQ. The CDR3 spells CASSLNRDNYGYTF. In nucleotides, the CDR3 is TGCGCCAGCAGCTTGAACAGGGATAACTATGGCTACACCTTC.

CDR3: CASSLTVRTSGHTDTQYF. Here the CDR3 DNA reads TGCGCCAGCAGCCTTACTGTACGGACTAGCGGTCACACAGATACGCAGTATTTT. The chain has TRBV4-3 and TRBJ2-3; TRBD2 matches at 10 bases. The junction had 12 bases not matched to a gene; V was cut back by 4 bases and J by 2 bases. Germline CDR1 reads LGHNA; CDR2 reads YSLEER. CDR3 length equals 18 residues.

The CDR3 here is CASSLSPRTGSGYTF. CDR3 nucleotide sequence: TGTGCCAGCAGTTTATCGCCGAGGACAGGGTCGGGCTACACCTTC. V gene TRBV27 combines with J gene TRBJ1-2; 8 positions match TRBD1. Per the germline V gene, CDR1 is MNHEY and CDR2 is SMNVEV (reference sequence). The length of the CDR3 is 15 residues. V lost 0 bases, J lost 8 bases, and 8 bases stayed unmatched.

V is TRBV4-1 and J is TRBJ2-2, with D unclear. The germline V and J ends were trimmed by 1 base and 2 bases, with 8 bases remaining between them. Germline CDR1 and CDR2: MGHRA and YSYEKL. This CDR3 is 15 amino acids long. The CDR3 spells CASSQALTNTGELFF. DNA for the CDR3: TGCGCCAGCAGCCAAGCCCTAACTAACACCGGGGAGCTGTTTTTT.

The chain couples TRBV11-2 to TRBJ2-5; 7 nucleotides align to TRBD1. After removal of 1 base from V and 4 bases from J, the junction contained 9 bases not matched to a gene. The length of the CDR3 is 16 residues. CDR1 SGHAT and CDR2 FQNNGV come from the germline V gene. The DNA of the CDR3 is TGTGCCAGCAGCTTAGGGGCAGCCTCAGGGGGAGAGACCCAGTACTTC. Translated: CASSLGAASGGETQYF.

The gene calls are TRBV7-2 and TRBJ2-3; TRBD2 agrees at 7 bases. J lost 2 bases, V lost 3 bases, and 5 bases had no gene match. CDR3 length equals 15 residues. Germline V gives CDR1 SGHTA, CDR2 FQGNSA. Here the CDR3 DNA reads TGTGCCAGCAGCTTTCGGGGGAGGGACACAGATACGCAGTATTTT. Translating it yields CASSFRGRDTDTQYF.

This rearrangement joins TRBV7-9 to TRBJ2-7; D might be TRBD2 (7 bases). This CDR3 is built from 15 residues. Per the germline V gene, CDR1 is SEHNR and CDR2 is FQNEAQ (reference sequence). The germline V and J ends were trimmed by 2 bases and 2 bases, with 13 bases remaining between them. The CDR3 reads CASSLRGGATYEQYF. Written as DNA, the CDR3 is TGTGCCAGCAGCTTAAGGGGGGGGGCCACCTACGAGCAGTACTTC.

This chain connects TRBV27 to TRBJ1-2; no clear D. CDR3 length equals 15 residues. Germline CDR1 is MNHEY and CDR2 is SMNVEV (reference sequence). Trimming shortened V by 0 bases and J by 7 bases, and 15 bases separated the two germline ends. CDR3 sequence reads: CASSLSSRNLLGYTF. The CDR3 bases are TGTGCCAGCAGTTTATCTTCCAGGAACCTACTTGGCTACACCTTC.

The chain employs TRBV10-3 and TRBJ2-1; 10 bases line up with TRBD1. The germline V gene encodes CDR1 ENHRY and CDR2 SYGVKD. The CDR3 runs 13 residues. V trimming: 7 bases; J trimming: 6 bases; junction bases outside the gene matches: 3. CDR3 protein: CAITGTGVNEQFF. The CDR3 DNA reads TGTGCCATCACCGGGACAGGGGTCAATGAGCAGTTCTTC.

The DNA for the CDR3 is TGTGCCAGCAGGCCGGACAGGGGGCATCCTTACGAGCAGTACTTC. Protein sequence: CASRPDRGHPYEQYF. The chain couples TRBV6-5 to TRBJ2-7; TRBD1 matches 11 bases. The CDR3 is 15 residues long. In germline, CDR1 is MNHEY, CDR2 SVGAGI. The trim removed 6 bases at V and 4 bases at J, leaving 8 bases unmatched.

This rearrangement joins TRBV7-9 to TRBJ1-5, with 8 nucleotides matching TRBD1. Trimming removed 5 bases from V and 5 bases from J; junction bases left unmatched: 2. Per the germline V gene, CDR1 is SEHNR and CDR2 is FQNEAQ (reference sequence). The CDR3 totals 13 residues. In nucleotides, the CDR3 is TGTGCCAGCAGCAAGACAGGGGATCAGCCCCAGCATTTT. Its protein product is CASSKTGDQPQHF.

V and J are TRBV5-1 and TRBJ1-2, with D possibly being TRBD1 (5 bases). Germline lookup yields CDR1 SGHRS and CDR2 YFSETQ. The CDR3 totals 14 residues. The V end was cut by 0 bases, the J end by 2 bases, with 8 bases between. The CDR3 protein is CASSLDRNNYGYTF. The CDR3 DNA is TGCGCCAGCAGCTTGGACAGGAACAACTATGGCTACACCTTC.

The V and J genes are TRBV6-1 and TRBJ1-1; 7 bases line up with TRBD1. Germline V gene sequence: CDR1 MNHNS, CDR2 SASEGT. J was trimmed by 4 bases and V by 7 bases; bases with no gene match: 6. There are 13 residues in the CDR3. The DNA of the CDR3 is TGTGCCAGCACCAGGGGGAAGGGCACTGAAGCTTTCTTT. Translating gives CASTRGKGTEAFF.

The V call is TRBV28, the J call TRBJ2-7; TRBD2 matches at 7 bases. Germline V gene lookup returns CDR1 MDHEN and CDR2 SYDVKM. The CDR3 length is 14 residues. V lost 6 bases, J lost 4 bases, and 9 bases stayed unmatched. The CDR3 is CASRERAGFYEQYF. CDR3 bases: TGTGCCAGCAGAGAACGAGCGGGGTTTTACGAGCAGTACTTC.

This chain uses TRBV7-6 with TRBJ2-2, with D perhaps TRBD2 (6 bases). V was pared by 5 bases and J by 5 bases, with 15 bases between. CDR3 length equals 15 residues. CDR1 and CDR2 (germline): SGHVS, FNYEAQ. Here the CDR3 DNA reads TGTGCCAGCAGCCCCTCGGAGGGGCGGACCGGGGAGCTGTTTTTT. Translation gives CASSPSEGRTGELFF.

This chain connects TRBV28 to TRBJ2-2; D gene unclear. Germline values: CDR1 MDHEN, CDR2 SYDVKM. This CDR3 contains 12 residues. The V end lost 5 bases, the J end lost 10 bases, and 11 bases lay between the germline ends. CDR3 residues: CASSVALKELFF. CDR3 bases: TGTGCCAGCAGTGTGGCCTTAAAGGAGCTGTTTTTT.

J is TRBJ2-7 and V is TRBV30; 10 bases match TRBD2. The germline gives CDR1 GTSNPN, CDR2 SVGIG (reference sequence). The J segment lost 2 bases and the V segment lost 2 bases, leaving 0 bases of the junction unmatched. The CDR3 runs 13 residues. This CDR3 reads CAWSLAGAYEQYF. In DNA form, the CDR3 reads TGTGCCTGGAGTCTAGCGGGGGCCTACGAGCAGTACTTC.

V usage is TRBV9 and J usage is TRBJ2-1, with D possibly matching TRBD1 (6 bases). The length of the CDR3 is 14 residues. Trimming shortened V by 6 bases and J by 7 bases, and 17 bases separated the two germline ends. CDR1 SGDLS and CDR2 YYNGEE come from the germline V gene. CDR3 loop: CASNYRGFGNEQFF. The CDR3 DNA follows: TGTGCCAGCAACTATAGGGGGTTTGGGAATGAGCAGTTCTTC.

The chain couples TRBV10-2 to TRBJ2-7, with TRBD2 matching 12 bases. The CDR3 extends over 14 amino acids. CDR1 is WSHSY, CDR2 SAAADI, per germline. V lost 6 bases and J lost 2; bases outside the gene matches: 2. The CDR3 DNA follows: TGCGCCAGCAGAGGACTAGCGGGAACCTACGAGCAGTACTTC. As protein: CASRGLAGTYEQYF.

This CDR3 is CASSRRRGQETQYF. The CDR3 DNA reads TGTGCCAGCAGTCGACGCAGGGGGCAAGAGACCCAGTACTTC. V usage is TRBV27 and J usage is TRBJ2-5, with 7 bases that match TRBD1. The V gene end was trimmed by 5 bases and the J gene end by 2 bases; junction bases not matched to a gene: 5. Per the germline V gene, CDR1 is MNHEY and CDR2 is SMNVEV (reference sequence). CDR3 length: 14 residues.